This T cell receptor (beta chain) is drawn from a study of CD8 T cells in Susac syndrome. Study results and caveats: In its TCR sequencing and HLA analysis, the study acknowledged that the number of individuals was relatively small.

Note on this clonotype: The antigen remains undetermined.

The CDR3 extends over 14 amino acids. V lost 7 bases to trimming and J lost 0 bases, with 12 bases between them. It was with random hexamers that 0.5 to 1 ug RNA was reverse transcribed. Amplification of TCR beta CDR3 used immunoSEQ multiplex PCR across 54 Vbeta and 13 Jbeta. MiXCR was run by TCRdb on the immunoSEQ multiplex PCR reads, yielding one entry per CDR3 protein. Counted here are some 100,000 distinct CDR3 sequences, 85% to 95% occurring once; the ten biggest clones make up 0.093%. The rearrangement joins TRBV12-3 or TRBV12-4 to TRBJ1-2; maybe TRBD1 (6 bases). The clonotype originates from a human donor with multiple sclerosis. The sequenced sample consisted of CD4+ T cells from PBMCs. DNA of the CDR3: TGTGCCAGCATTCGGGACACCACTAACTATGGCTACACCTTC. It codes for CASIRDTTNYGYTF.